Following are 2 T cell receptor beta chains from one sample sequenced in a study of blood T cell repertoires in COVID-19. The method was immunoSEQ multiplex PCR; TCRdb's version includes in-frame clones alone and lacks a portion of them. The sample has under 250,000 clones, about 89% seen once. Sequencing was carried out using peripheral blood. The receptors originated from a woman aged 55-75 years who had recovered from COVID-19.

This chain links TRBV5-1 with TRBJ2-7; 8 bases map to TRBD1. Germline assignment: CDR1 SGHRS and CDR2 YFSETQ. The V and J ends lost 3 bases and 6 bases, in that order; junction bases with no gene match: 8. CDR3 length equals 14 residues. CDR3 nucleotides: TGCGCCAGCAGCTCGGACAGGGAACGTGGCGAGCAGTACTTC. Amino acid sequence: CASSSDRERGEQYF. Combining the CDR3 with reference TRBV5-1 and TRBJ2-7 gives the whole variable domain KAGVTQTPRYLIKTRGQQVTLSCSPISGHRSVSWYQQTPGQGLQFLFEYFSETQRNKGNFPGRFSGRQFSNSRSEMNVSTLELGDSALYLCASSSDRERGEQYFGPGTRLTVT.

This clone was observed a few times. This chain uses TRBV7-3 with TRBJ2-2; perhaps TRBD2 as D (5 bases). CDR3 length: 16 residues. Between the trimmed V and J ends, which lost 5 bases and 0 bases, there was a span of 13 bases. CDR1 and CDR2 from the germline V gene are SGHTA and FQGTGA. CDR3 loop: CASSPRGGANTGELFF. CDR3 sequence (DNA): TGTGCCAGCAGCCCCCGGGGTGGGGCGAACACCGGGGAGCTGTTTTTT.